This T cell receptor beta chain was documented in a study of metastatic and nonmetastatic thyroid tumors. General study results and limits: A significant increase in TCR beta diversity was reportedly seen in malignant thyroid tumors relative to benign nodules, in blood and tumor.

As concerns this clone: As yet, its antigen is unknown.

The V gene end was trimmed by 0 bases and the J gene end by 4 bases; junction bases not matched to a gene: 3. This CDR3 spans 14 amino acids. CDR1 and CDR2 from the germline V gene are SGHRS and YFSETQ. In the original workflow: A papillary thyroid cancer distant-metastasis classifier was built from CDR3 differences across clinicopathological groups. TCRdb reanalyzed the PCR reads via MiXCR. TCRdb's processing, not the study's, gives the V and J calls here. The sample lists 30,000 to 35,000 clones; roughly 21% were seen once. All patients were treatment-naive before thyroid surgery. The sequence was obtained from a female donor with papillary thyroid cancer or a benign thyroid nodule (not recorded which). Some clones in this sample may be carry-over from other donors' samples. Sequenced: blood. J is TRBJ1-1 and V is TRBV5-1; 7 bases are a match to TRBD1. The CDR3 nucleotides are TGCGCCAGCAGCTTGGCCGCAGGGGGCACTGAAGCTTTCTTT. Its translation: CASSLAAGGTEAFF.